A single TCR beta chain is shown here with its context. The method was immunoSEQ multiplex PCR; TCRdb's version includes in-frame clones alone and lacks a portion of them. Among hundreds of thousands of clones, under 90% were seen once, and the ten largest hold roughly 11%. These data are taken from a study of blood T cell repertoires in COVID-19. Looking at the study overall: Specimens from acute and convalescent COVID-19 originated in the United States, Italy and Spain.

The CDR3 has 19 amino acids. Deletions cut 2 bases from V and 2 bases from J, with 19 bases between. The germline gives CDR1 MRHNA, CDR2 SNTAGT. The chain links TRBV6-4 to TRBJ1-6, with a weak D call TRBD1 (5 bases). Material: peripheral blood. The source of this sequence is a woman aged 25 to 45 with COVID-19, enrolled during active disease. CDR3 bases: TGTGCCAGCAGTGACGCCGTGACAGAGATTATCCCCTATAATTCACCCCTCCACTTT. It yields the protein CASSDAVTEIIPYNSPLHF.